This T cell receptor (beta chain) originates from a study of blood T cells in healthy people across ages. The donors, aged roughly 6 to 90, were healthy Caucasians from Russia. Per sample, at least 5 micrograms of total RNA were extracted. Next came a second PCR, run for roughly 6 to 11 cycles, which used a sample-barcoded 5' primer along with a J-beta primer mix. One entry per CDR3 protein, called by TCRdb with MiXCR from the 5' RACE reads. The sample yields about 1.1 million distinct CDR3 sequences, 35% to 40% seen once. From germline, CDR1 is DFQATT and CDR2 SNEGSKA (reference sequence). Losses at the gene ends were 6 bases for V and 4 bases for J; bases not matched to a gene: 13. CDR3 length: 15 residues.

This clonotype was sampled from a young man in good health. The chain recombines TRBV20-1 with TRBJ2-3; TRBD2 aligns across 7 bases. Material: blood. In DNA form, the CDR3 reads TGCAGTGCGAGCGAGGGGCGGGGGTATGCAGATACGCAGTATTTT. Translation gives CSASEGRGYADTQYF.